These 9 T cell receptor beta chains were all obtained from the same sample, sequenced in a study of blood T cell repertoires in COVID-19. TCRdb's table, derived via immunoSEQ multiplex PCR, lists solely in-frame clones and lacks some. The sample holds about 300,000 clones, approximately 88% seen once. The sequencing sample was made of peripheral blood. Receptors were obtained from a woman in her thirties who had recovered from COVID-19.

The genes are TRBV19 and TRBJ2-5; tentative D call: TRBD1 (6 bases). The CDR3 has 14 amino acids. Germline CDR1 and CDR2: LNHDA and SQIVND (reference sequence). Trimming took 6 bases from V and 5 from J, leaving 16 bases between them. DNA of the CDR3: TGTGCCAGTAGAACAGGGCGTTCGGGGGAGACCCAGTACTTC. Encoded protein: CASRTGRSGETQYF.

The chain joins TRBV29-1 to TRBJ1-3, with 7 positions matching TRBD1. V shed 4 bases, J shed 4 bases, and the junction held 1 base outside the gene matches. Germline CDR1 is SQVTM and CDR2 is ANQGSEA. The CDR3 is made up of 12 amino acids. The CDR3 loop reads CSVGQGGNTIYF. CDR3 bases: TGCAGCGTTGGACAGGGAGGAAACACCATATATTTT.

The rearrangement uses TRBV5-6 and TRBJ2-2; 8 bases fit TRBD1. V shed 2 bases and J 6 bases; nucleotides not matched to a gene: 9. This CDR3 comprises 16 residues. CDR1 SGHDT and CDR2 YYEEEE come from the germline V gene. The CDR3 DNA follows: TGTGCCAGCAGCTTAACCAGGGACAGGTGGGCCGGGGAGCTGTTTTTT. As protein: CASSLTRDRWAGELFF.

This CDR3 reads CASSARTSGGASTDTQYF. In nucleotides, the CDR3 is TGTGCCAGCAGCGCCCGGACTAGCGGGGGCGCTAGCACAGATACGCAGTATTTT. The chain carries TRBV9 and TRBJ2-3; 13 bases map to TRBD2. The CDR3 has 18 amino acids. Germline CDR1 SGDLS, CDR2 YYNGEE. Germline trimming cut 3 bases from V and 0 bases from J; bases unmatched to any gene: 7.

The V call is TRBV5-4, the J call TRBJ2-7; maybe TRBD1 (6 bases). Germline V gives CDR1 SGHNT, CDR2 YYREEE (reference sequence). The CDR3 runs to 15 residues. V lost 0 bases to trimming and J lost 0 bases, with 10 bases between them. CDR3: CASSLGGLSSYEQYF. The CDR3 bases are TGTGCCAGCAGCTTGGGGGGGCTAAGCTCCTACGAGCAGTACTTC.

The chain couples TRBV12-3 or TRBV12-4 to TRBJ1-2; 8 bases agree with TRBD1. V lost 2 bases, J lost 8 bases, and 1 base stayed unmatched. This CDR3 comprises 12 residues. DNA for the CDR3: TGTGCCAGCAGTTTATCAGGGGGCGGCTACACCTTC. This codes for CASSLSGGGYTF.

The chain employs TRBV5-4 and TRBJ1-5; D remains unclear. V dropped 0 bases and J dropped 3 bases, with 7 bases sitting between them. Germline V gene lookup returns CDR1 SGHNT and CDR2 YYREEE (reference sequence). The length of the CDR3 is 14 residues. The chain's CDR3 is CASSLGGVNQPQHF. In nucleotides, the CDR3 is TGTGCCAGCAGCTTGGGAGGAGTCAATCAGCCCCAGCATTTT.

The V call is TRBV27, the J call TRBJ1-1; D remains ambiguous. The CDR3 runs 11 residues. V lost 10 bases and J lost 5, with 11 bases in between. Germline CDR1 reads MNHEY; CDR2 reads SMNVEV (reference sequence). The CDR3 DNA reads TGTGCCACCCGGGCGGGGACTGAAGCTTTCTTT. It is translated as CATRAGTEAFF.

The chain has TRBV5-4 and TRBJ2-3; a possible D gene is TRBD1 (6 bases). The V end was cut by 2 bases, the J end by 6 bases, with 13 bases between. The CDR3 runs to 14 residues. CDR1 is SGHNT, CDR2 YYREEE, per germline (reference sequence). The CDR3 region has the DNA TGTGCCAGCAGCTTTCCAGGGGCGTCGGATACGCAGTATTTT. It specifies CASSFPGASDTQYF.